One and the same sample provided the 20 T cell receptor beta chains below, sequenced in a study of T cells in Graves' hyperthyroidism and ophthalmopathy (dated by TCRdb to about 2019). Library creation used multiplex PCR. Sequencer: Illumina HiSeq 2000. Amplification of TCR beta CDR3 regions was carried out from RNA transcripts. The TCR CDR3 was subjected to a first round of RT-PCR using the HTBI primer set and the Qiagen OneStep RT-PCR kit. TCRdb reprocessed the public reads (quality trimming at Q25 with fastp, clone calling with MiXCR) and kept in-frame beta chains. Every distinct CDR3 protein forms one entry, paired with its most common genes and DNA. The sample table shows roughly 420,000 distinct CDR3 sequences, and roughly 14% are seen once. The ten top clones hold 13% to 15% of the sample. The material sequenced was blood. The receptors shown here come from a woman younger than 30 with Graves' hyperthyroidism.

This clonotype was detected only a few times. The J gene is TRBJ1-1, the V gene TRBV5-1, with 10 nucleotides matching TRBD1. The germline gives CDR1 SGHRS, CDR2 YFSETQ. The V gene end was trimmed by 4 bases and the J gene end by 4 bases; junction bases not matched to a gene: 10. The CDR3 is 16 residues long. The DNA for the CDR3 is TGCGCCAGCAGCAACGACAGGGGGCGATCTATCACTGAAGCTTTCTTT. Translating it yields CASSNDRGRSITEAFF.

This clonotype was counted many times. The CDR3 sequence: CSARQDTDTQYF. The CDR3 DNA sequence: TGCAGTGCTAGACAGGATACAGATACGCAGTATTTT. The chain recombines TRBV20-1 with TRBJ2-3; D unclear. The V end was cut by 2 bases, the J end by 3 bases, with 6 bases between. The germline V gene encodes CDR1 DFQATT and CDR2 SNEGSKA (reference sequence). This CDR3 is built from 12 residues.

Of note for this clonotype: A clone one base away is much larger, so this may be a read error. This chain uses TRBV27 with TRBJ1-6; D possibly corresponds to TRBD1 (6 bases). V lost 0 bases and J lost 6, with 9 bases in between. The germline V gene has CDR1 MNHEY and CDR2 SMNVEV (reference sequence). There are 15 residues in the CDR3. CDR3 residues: CASSLSGAGNSPLHF. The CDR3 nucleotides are TGTGCCAGCAGTTTATCGGGGGCCGGTAATTCACCCCTCCACTTT.

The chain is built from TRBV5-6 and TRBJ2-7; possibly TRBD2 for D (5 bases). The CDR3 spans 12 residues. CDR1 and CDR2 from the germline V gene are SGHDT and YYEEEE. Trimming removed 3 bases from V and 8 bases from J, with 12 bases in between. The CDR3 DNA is TGTGCCAGCAGCTCCGAGGGCCGGAAGCAGTACTTC. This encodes CASSSEGRKQYF.

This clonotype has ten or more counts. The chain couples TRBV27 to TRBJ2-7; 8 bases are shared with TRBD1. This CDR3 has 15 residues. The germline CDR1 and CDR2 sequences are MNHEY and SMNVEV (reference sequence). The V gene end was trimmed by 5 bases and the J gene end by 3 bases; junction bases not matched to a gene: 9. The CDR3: CASSRSTGGYYEQYF. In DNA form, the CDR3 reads TGTGCCAGCAGTAGGTCAACAGGGGGATACTACGAGCAGTACTTC.

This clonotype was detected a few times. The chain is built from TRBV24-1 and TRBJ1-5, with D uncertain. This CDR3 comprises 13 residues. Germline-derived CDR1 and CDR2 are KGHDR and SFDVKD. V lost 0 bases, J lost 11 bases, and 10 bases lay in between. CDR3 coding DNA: TGTGCCACCAGTGATTTGCTCGGGTCGGCCCAGCATTTT. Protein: CATSDLLGSAQHF.

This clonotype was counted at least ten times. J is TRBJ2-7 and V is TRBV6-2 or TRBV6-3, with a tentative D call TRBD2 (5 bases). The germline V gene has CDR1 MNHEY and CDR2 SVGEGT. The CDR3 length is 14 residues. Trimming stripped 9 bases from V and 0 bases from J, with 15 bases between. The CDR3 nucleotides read TGTGCCAGTAGGAGGCCCCCTGACTCCTACGAGCAGTACTTC. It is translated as CASRRPPDSYEQYF.

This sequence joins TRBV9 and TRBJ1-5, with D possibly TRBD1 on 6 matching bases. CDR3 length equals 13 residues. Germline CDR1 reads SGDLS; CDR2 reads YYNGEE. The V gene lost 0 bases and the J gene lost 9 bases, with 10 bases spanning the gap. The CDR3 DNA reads TGTGCCAGCAGCGTAGAGGGGGGGTGGCCCCAGCATTTT. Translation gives CASSVEGGWPQHF.

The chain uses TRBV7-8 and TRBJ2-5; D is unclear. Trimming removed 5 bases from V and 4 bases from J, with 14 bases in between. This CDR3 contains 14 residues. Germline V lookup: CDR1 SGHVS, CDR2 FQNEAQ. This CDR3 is CASSEVRFRETQYF. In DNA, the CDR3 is TGTGCCAGCAGCGAAGTGAGGTTCCGAGAGACCCAGTACTTC.

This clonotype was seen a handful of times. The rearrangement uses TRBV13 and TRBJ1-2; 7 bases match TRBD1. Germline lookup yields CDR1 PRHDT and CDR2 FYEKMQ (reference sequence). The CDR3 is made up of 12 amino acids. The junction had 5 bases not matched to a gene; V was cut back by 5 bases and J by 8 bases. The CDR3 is CASSVSTGGYTF. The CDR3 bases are TGTGCCAGCAGCGTATCGACAGGGGGCTACACCTTC.

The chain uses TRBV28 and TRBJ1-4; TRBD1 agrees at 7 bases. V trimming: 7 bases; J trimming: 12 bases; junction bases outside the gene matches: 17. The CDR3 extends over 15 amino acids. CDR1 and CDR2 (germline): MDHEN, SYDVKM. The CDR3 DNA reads TGTGCCAGCATCGCAGTGGGACAGTCTCACATCGAACTGTTTTTT. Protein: CASIAVGQSHIELFF.

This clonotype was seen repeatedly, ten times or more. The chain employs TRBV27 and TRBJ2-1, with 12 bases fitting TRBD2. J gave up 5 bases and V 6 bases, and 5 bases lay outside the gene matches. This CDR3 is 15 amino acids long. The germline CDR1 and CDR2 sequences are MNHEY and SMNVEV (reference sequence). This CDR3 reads CASSQLAGGDNEQFF. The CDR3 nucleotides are TGTGCCAGCAGCCAACTAGCGGGAGGTGACAATGAGCAGTTCTTC.

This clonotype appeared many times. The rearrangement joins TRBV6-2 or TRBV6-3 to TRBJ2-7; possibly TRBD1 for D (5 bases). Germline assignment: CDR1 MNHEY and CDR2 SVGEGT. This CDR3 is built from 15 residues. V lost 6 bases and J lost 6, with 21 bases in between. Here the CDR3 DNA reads TGTGCCAGCAGCTACGCCTGGCAGGGTGTGGGCGAGCAGTACTTC. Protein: CASSYAWQGVGEQYF.

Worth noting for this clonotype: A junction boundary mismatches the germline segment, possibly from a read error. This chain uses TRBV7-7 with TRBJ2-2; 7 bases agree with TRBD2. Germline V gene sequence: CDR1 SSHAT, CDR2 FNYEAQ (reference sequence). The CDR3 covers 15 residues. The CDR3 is CASSPLPGGGGELFF. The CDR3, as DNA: TGTGCTAGCAGCCCCCTCCCTGGGGGGGGCGGGGAGCTGTTTTTT.

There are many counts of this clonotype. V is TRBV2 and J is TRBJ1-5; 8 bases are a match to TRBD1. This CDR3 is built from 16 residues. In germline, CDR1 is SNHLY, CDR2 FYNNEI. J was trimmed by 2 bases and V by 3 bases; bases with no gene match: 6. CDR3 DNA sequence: TGTGCCAGCAGTGAGCAGGGGGCTAGTGGCAATCAGCCCCAGCATTTT. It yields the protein CASSEQGASGNQPQHF.

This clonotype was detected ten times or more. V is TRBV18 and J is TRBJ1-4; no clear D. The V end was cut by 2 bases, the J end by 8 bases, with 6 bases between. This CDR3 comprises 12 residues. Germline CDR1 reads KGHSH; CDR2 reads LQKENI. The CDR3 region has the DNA TGTGCCAGCTCACCAGACCGAGAAAAACTGTTTTTT. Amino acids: CASSPDREKLFF.

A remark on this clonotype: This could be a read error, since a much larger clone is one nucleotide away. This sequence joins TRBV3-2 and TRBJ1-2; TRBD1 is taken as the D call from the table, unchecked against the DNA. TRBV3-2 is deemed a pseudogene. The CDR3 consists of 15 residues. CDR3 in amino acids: CASSQDRARSHGYTF. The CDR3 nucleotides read TGTGCCAGCAGCCAAGACAGGGCTCGGAGCCATGGCTACACCTTC.

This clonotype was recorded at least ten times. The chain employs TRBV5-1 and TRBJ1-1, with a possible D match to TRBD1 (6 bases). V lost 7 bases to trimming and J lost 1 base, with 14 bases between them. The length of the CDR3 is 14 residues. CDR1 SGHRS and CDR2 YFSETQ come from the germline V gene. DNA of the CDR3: TGCGCCAGCCTCTCAGGGGACAAGAACACTGAAGCTTTCTTT. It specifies CASLSGDKNTEAFF. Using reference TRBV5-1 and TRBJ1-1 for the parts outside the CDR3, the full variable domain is KAGVTQTPRYLIKTRGQQVTLSCSPISGHRSVSWYQQTPGQGLQFLFEYFSETQRNKGNFPGRFSGRQFSNSRSEMNVSTLELGDSALYLCASLSGDKNTEAFFGQGTRLTVV.

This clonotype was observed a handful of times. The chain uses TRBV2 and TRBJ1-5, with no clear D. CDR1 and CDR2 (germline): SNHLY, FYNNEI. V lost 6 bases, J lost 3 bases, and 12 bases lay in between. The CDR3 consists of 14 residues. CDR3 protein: CASRGNIHNQPQHF. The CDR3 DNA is TGTGCCAGCAGGGGGAACATCCACAATCAGCCCCAGCATTTT.

The CDR3 loop reads CASDRSLLPFF. The DNA for the CDR3 is TGTGCCAGCGATCGTAGTCTTCTCCCCTTCTTC. V usage is TRBV7-2 and J usage is TRBJ2-1, with no clear D. Trimming cost V 8 bases and J 16 bases, with 18 bases left between them. This CDR3 comprises 11 residues. CDR1 and CDR2 from the germline V gene are SGHTA and FQGNSA.